This T cell receptor (beta chain) was captured by sequencing in a study of post-analysis software for immune sequencing data. Study information: In terms of disease course, relapsing-remitting, secondary progressive and progressive-relapsing multiple sclerosis were included. Study-wide findings and caveats: Patients carried roughly 5 TRBV segments more frequently than controls did, and TRBV5-6, TRBV5-1 and TRBV20-1 were among them. Clustering by F measure revealed strong co-clustering among samples prepared together in one batch. Significantly decreased normalized Chao1 diversity was recorded for multiple sclerosis patients relative to controls.

Unique molecular identifiers tagged the TCR beta cDNA libraries. From around 0.96 to 9.9 million T cells, 500,000 or so cDNA molecules were obtained. MiXCR, run by TCRdb on the PCR reads, gives a single entry per CDR3 protein. The sample lists approximately 360,000 distinct CDR3 sequences, about a third occurring once. V was clipped by 0 bases and J by 7 bases, with 18 bases between them. CDR1 is DFQATT, CDR2 SNEGSKA, per germline (reference sequence). The CDR3 has 15 amino acids. Turning to this clonotype: What it binds is unknown.

The rearrangement links TRBV20-1 to TRBJ1-2; possible D gene TRBD1, 5 bases. The sequence was obtained from a girl between 5 and 17 years old with multiple sclerosis. Sequenced input: blood. The CDR3 sequence is CSARERLLAGIGYTF. In DNA form, the CDR3 reads TGCAGTGCTAGAGAGCGACTACTGGCAGGGATTGGCTACACCTTC.